Included here is one T cell receptor beta chain sequence, with context. Its target is unknown. Sample-barcoded 5' priming and a J-beta primer mix drove a second PCR of about 6 to 11 cycles. TCRdb re-analysed the 5' RACE reads in MiXCR, keeping a single row per CDR3 protein. The table lists hundreds of thousands of distinct CDR3 sequences, approximately 44% of them singletons. The sample belongs to a study of blood T cells in healthy people across ages. General study results and limits: Possibly confounding the expanded clonotype changes was the fact that donor CMV status was unknown.

Sequencing used blood. The receptor was derived from a man aged 60 to 75 in good health.

The CDR3 coding sequence is TGCAGTGCTGCCTTATGGGGTGAGCAGTTCTTC. It codes for CSAALWGEQFF. V usage is TRBV20-1 and J usage is TRBJ2-1; D remains unclear. Trimming took off 5 bases at V and 9 bases at J, with 11 bases between the two ends. The CDR3 totals 11 residues. Germline lookup yields CDR1 DFQATT and CDR2 SNEGSKA (reference sequence).